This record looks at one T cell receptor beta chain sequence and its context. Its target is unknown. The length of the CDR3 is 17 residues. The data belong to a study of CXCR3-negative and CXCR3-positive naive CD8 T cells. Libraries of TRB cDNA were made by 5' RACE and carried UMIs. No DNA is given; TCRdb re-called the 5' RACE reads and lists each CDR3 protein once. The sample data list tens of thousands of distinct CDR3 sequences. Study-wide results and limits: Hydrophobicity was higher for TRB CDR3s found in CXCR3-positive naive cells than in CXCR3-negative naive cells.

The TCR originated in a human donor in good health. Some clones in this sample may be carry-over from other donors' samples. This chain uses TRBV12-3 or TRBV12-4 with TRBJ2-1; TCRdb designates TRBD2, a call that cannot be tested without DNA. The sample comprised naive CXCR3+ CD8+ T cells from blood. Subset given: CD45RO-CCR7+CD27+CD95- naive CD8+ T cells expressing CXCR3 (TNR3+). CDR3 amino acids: CASSPAGGLLLYNEQFF.